Below, 20 T cell receptor beta chains from the same sample are listed, as sequenced in a study of T cell responses to AZD1222 COVID-19 vaccine. Repertoires were generated with immunoSEQ multiplex PCR, while TCRdb's copy carries only in-frame clones and drops some. Found here are 65,000 to 95,000 clones, 80% of them singletons; the top ten hold roughly a fifth. Sequences were derived from peripheral blood, sampled on day 0 of AZD1222 vaccination. All receptors derive from an adult in good health.

The chain employs TRBV5-1 and TRBJ1-2; D is uncertain. The CDR3 runs to 13 residues. Germline values: CDR1 SGHRS, CDR2 YFSETQ. Deletions cut 0 bases from V and 2 bases from J, with 5 bases between. CDR3 in DNA: TGCGCCAGCAGCTTGGAGCTGAACTATGGCTACACCTTC. Its protein product is CASSLELNYGYTF.

In this sample, this clone turned up a few times. The chain links TRBV4-1 to TRBJ1-5; no firm D call. Trimming cost V 0 bases and J 5 bases, with 5 bases left between them. CDR1 is MGHRA, CDR2 YSYEKL, per germline. This CDR3 spans 13 amino acids. The CDR3 DNA sequence: TGCGCCAGCAGCCAAGACTATGATCAGCCCCAGCATTTT. Amino acids: CASSQDYDQPQHF.

This clone was seen at least ten times. The chain recombines TRBV27 with TRBJ1-6; TRBD1 aligns across 9 bases. Per the germline V gene, CDR1 is MNHEY and CDR2 is SMNVEV (reference sequence). CDR3 size: 13 residues. After removal of 8 bases from V and 9 bases from J, the junction contained 5 bases not matched to a gene. This chain's CDR3 is CASQQGASSPLHF. The CDR3 nucleotides are TGTGCCAGCCAACAGGGGGCAAGTTCACCCCTCCACTTT.

The chain combines TRBV6-1 with TRBJ1-2, with 10 bases matching TRBD1. CDR3 length: 14 amino acids. After removal of 7 bases from V and 4 bases from J, the junction contained 6 bases not matched to a gene. The germline V gene has CDR1 MNHNS and CDR2 SASEGT. The CDR3 nucleotides are TGTGCCAGCACCGGGACAGGGGTAACCTATGGCTACACCTTC. Amino acid sequence: CASTGTGVTYGYTF.

This clone was observed a handful of times. The chain carries TRBV13 and TRBJ1-2; 9 bases agree with TRBD1. Per germline, CDR1 PRHDT and CDR2 FYEKMQ (reference sequence). CDR3 length equals 15 residues. The trim removed 5 bases at V and 4 bases at J, leaving 8 bases unmatched. CDR3 sequence (DNA): TGTGCCAGCAGCGCCGGACCGGACAGGGGCTATGGCTACACCTTC. Its translation is CASSAGPDRGYGYTF.

The rearrangement joins TRBV18 to TRBJ2-2; possibly TRBD2 for D (6 bases). The CDR3 loop spans 13 amino acids. V dropped 4 bases and J dropped 5 bases, with 8 bases sitting between them. Germline assignment: CDR1 KGHSH and CDR2 LQKENI. The DNA of the CDR3 is TGTGCCAGCTCACTTGCGGGGACCGGGGAGCTGTTTTTT. This gives the protein CASSLAGTGELFF.

The V call is TRBV2, the J call TRBJ1-6; the match to TRBD1 covers 10 bases. Losses at the gene ends were 3 bases for V and 8 bases for J; bases not matched to a gene: 4. CDR1 is SNHLY and CDR2 is FYNNEI in the germline V gene. The CDR3 covers 15 residues. CDR3 nucleotide sequence: TGTGCCAGCAGTGAGAGACAGGGGGCTTATTCACCCCTCCACTTT. As protein: CASSERQGAYSPLHF.

The chain combines TRBV7-6 with TRBJ2-1; TRBD2 matches at 12 bases. V lost 2 bases, J lost 6 bases, and 2 bases stayed unmatched. The CDR3 sequence is 15 residues long. From germline, CDR1 is SGHVS and CDR2 FNYEAQ. Here the CDR3 DNA reads TGTGCCAGCAGCTTATCGGGACTAGCGGGCAATGAGCAGTTCTTC. It translates to CASSLSGLAGNEQFF.

The rearrangement uses TRBV3-1 (or the pseudogene TRBV3-2) and TRBJ2-2; D perhaps matches TRBD2 (6 bases). CDR3 length: 20 amino acids. Between the trimmed V and J ends, which lost 4 bases and 1 base, there was a span of 25 bases. The V gene's germline CDR1 is LGHDT and CDR2 YNNKEL (reference sequence). Here the CDR3 reads CASSPLGERRAGENTGELFF. The CDR3 DNA follows: TGTGCCAGCAGCCCCTTAGGGGAGAGGAGGGCCGGTGAGAACACCGGGGAGCTGTTTTTT.

The chain couples TRBV5-1 to TRBJ1-6; maybe TRBD1 (6 bases). Germline lookup yields CDR1 SGHRS and CDR2 YFSETQ. The CDR3 runs to 14 residues. V was clipped by 1 base and J by 9 bases, with 11 bases between them. The CDR3 DNA is TGCGCCAGCAGCTTGCGCAGGGGAGGTTCACCCCTCCACTTT. Translated, it gives CASSLRRGGSPLHF.

The chain is built from TRBV4-2 and TRBJ1-2; D remains ambiguous. Germline-derived CDR1 and CDR2 are LGHNA and YNFKEQ. CDR3 length: 15 amino acids. Trimming shortened V by 3 bases and J by 4 bases, and 15 bases separated the two germline ends. The CDR3 bases are TGTGCCAGCAGCCAGGGTCAGACGGCCCTCTATGGCTACACCTTC. Translated, it gives CASSQGQTALYGYTF.

J is TRBJ2-7 and V is TRBV7-2; tentative D call: TRBD1 (6 bases). The CDR3 is made up of 17 amino acids. Germline CDR1 and CDR2: SGHTA and FQGNSA. Trimming pared 1 base from V and 4 bases from J, leaving 20 bases between. The CDR3 here is CASSLGPSETGLYEQYF. The CDR3 DNA follows: TGTGCCAGCAGCTTAGGGCCCTCAGAGACAGGTTTATACGAGCAGTACTTC.

A few counts support this clone. J is TRBJ1-6 and V is TRBV11-2; unclear D gene. The V gene lost 0 bases and the J gene lost 7 bases, with 10 bases spanning the gap. The germline CDR1 and CDR2 sequences are SGHAT and FQNNGV. This CDR3 is built from 15 residues. This CDR3 reads CASSLERGGNSPLHF. The CDR3 DNA reads TGTGCCAGCAGCTTAGAACGGGGAGGGAATTCACCCCTCCACTTT. Using reference TRBV11-2 and TRBJ1-6 for the parts outside the CDR3, the full variable domain is EAGVAQSPRYKIIEKRQSVAFWCNPISGHATLYWYQQILGQGPKLLIQFQNNGVVDDSQLPKDRFSAERLKGVDSTLKIQPAKLEDSAVYLCASSLERGGNSPLHFGNGTRLTVT.

The chain employs TRBV10-1 and TRBJ1-6, with TRBD1 as a possible D gene (5 bases). V was cut by 8 bases and J by 7 bases, with 9 bases left in between. This CDR3 contains 12 residues. Germline CDR1 reads WNHNN; CDR2 reads SYGVQD (reference sequence). CDR3: CASGPGNSPLHF. The CDR3 nucleotides are TGCGCCAGCGGACCAGGGAATTCACCCCTCCACTTT.

The chain has TRBV27 and TRBJ2-7; D is ambiguous. The CDR3 runs 14 residues. Germline values: CDR1 MNHEY, CDR2 SMNVEV (reference sequence). Between the trimmed V and J ends, which lost 1 base and 0 bases, there was a span of 7 bases. The CDR3 sequence: CASSLLGGSYEQYF. In DNA, the CDR3 is TGTGCCAGCAGTTTATTGGGTGGCTCCTACGAGCAGTACTTC.

This sequence joins TRBV5-1 and TRBJ1-1; D is perhaps TRBD1 (5 bases). Per germline, CDR1 SGHRS and CDR2 YFSETQ. The CDR3 runs 16 residues. V shed 0 bases and J shed 0 bases, with 12 bases lying between them. The DNA of the CDR3 is TGCGCCAGCAGCTTGGCTGCAGGGCTCATGAACACTGAAGCTTTCTTT. This sequence encodes CASSLAAGLMNTEAFF. The whole variable domain, remainder taken from reference TRBV5-1 and TRBJ1-1, is KAGVTQTPRYLIKTRGQQVTLSCSPISGHRSVSWYQQTPGQGLQFLFEYFSETQRNKGNFPGRFSGRQFSNSRSEMNVSTLELGDSALYLCASSLAAGLMNTEAFFGQGTRLTVV.

The genes are TRBV11-2 and TRBJ2-2; D is ambiguous. Deletions cut 1 base from V and 2 bases from J, with 5 bases between. Germline V lookup: CDR1 SGHAT, CDR2 FQNNGV. The CDR3 sequence is 14 residues long. The CDR3 protein is CASSLVRNTGELFF. DNA of the CDR3: TGTGCCAGCAGCTTAGTCAGAAACACCGGGGAGCTGTTTTTT.

The chain joins TRBV19 to TRBJ2-3, with a possible D match to TRBD1 (6 bases). V lost 6 bases and J lost 5, with 18 bases in between. There are 15 residues in the CDR3. Germline V gene data show CDR1 as LNHDA and CDR2 as SQIVND (reference sequence). CDR3 amino acids: CASSLTGFVEDTQYF. In DNA, the CDR3 is TGTGCCAGTAGCTTAACAGGGTTTGTCGAAGATACGCAGTATTTT.

The chain couples TRBV5-6 to TRBJ2-5; 11 bases are shared with TRBD1. After removal of 6 bases from V and 4 bases from J, the junction contained 14 bases not matched to a gene. Germline CDR1 and CDR2: SGHDT and YYEEEE. The CDR3 totals 17 residues. The CDR3 DNA reads as TGTGCCAGCAAAGCCGGGACAGGGGGGATAGGAAGAGAGACCCAGTACTTC. Translation gives CASKAGTGGIGRETQYF.

The V gene is TRBV2, the J gene TRBJ2-6; D is unclear. This CDR3 has 15 amino acids. Trimming left V 7 bases short and J 0 bases short, with 10 bases between. Germline CDR1 and CDR2: SNHLY and FYNNEI. The CDR3 DNA is TGTGCCAGCACCTATTTCAGCTCTGGGGCCAACGTCCTGACTTTC. Protein: CASTYFSSGANVLTF.